This T cell receptor beta chain comes out of a study of shared clonotypes between healthy human individuals. For this clone: The target antigen is unknown.

The CDR3 is 14 amino acids. V was trimmed by 8 bases and J by 5 bases, leaving 19 bases between them. The V gene's germline CDR1 is SNHLY and CDR2 FYNNEI. Clones were sequenced by immunoSEQ multiplex PCR, and TCRdb holds only the in-frame ones, with some missing. The sample yields around 1.4 million clones, approximately 98.5% seen once. Findings of the study overall: Around 4.9% of naive CD4 clonotypes were shared across a handful of donors.

Adult Caucasians living in Nashville, Tennessee made up all of the donors. The rearrangement links TRBV2 to TRBJ2-7, with D perhaps TRBD2 (5 bases). The sequencing input was naive CD4+ T cells sorted from blood. Specified subset: CD45RA+ positively selected. This receptor was identified in a young man in good health. As DNA, the CDR3 is TGTGCCAGCTTCCCCGCGGGTCAGATCGACGAGCAGTACTTC. This codes for CASFPAGQIDEQYF.